This T cell receptor (beta chain) was sequenced for a study of blood T cell repertoires in COVID-19. Sequenced by immunoSEQ multiplex PCR; TCRdb stores in-frame clones only, minus some. The repertoire consists of more than 300,000 clones, with 80% to 95% occurring once and the leading ten covering roughly 0.9%. This sequence was found in a woman aged 40 to 49 who had been exposed to COVID-19. The sequencing input was PBMCs or T cells enriched from blood (not recorded which).

CDR3 DNA sequence: TGTGCCAGCAGGGAGGACAGGGGGCTTAATCAGCCCCAGCATTTT. Its translation: CASREDRGLNQPQHF. The chain combines TRBV6-5 with TRBJ1-5; TRBD1 matches 11 bases. Germline values: CDR1 MNHEY, CDR2 SVGAGI. The CDR3 is made up of 15 amino acids. Losses at the gene ends were 6 bases for V and 4 bases for J; bases not matched to a gene: 5.